The 7 T cell receptor beta chains listed next were all sequenced from one sample in a study of OX40 agonist ivuxolimab in advanced cancers. Sequencing was performed with immunoSEQ multiplex PCR; in TCRdb, only in-frame clones are kept and a portion is missing. The table lists tens of thousands of clones, around 87% of them singletons, with around 15% in the top ten. Sequenced here: CD4+ or CD8+ T cells sorted from blood, sampled in a trial of the OX40 agonist ivuxolimab. Source of these receptors: an adult with an advanced solid tumor such as melanoma, head and neck, liver or kidney cancer.

This clone was recorded once. The chain carries TRBV28 and TRBJ2-5, with D hard to call. Germline V gives CDR1 MDHEN, CDR2 SYDVKM. The CDR3 has 18 residues. The V end lost 5 bases, the J end lost 7 bases, and 29 bases lay between the germline ends. The CDR3 is CASSLWTDRPQKKGTQYF. The CDR3 region has the DNA TGTGCCAGCAGTCTCTGGACGGACCGTCCCCAAAAAAAGGGGACCCAGTACTTC. The whole variable domain, filled in from reference TRBV28 and TRBJ2-5, reads DVKVTQSSRYLVKRTGEKVFLECVQDMDHENMFWYRQDPGLGLRLIYFSYDVKMKEKGDIPEGYSVSREKKERFSLILESASTNQTSMYLCASSLWTDRPQKKGTQYFGPGTRLLVL.

The chain recombines TRBV6-6 with TRBJ1-2, with a weak D call TRBD1 (5 bases). V was cut by 1 base and J by 7 bases, with 13 bases left in between. The CDR3 spans 14 residues. Germline V lookup: CDR1 MNHNY, CDR2 SVGAGI (reference sequence). DNA of the CDR3: TGTGCCAGCAGTTACTTGGGGGAATATGGTGGCTACACCTTC. This encodes CASSYLGEYGGYTF.

As DNA, the CDR3 is TGTGCCAGCAGCTTCCGCTCTAGCGGGAGGGTCGTAGGTTCCGGGGAGCTGTTTTTT. Translated, it gives CASSFRSSGRVVGSGELFF. The V and J genes are TRBV5-8 and TRBJ2-2; TRBD2 matches at 12 bases. The length of the CDR3 is 19 residues. Germline V gives CDR1 SGHTS, CDR2 YDEGEE. With 2 bases clipped from V and 6 bases from J, the junction kept 14 bases outside the gene matches.

The CDR3: CASSPFRGAYEQYF. DNA of the CDR3: TGTGCCAGCAGTCCCTTCAGGGGAGCTTACGAGCAGTACTTC. The chain recombines TRBV6-5 with TRBJ2-7; a possible D gene is TRBD1 (6 bases). The CDR3 runs 14 residues. Germline CDR1 MNHEY, CDR2 SVGAGI. V lost 5 bases, J lost 4 bases, and 15 bases lay in between.

This rearrangement joins TRBV11-3 to TRBJ2-1; D gene unclear. V was clipped by 2 bases and J by 8 bases, with 13 bases between them. CDR3 length: 14 amino acids. Germline V CDR1 and CDR2: SGHNT, YENEEA. The CDR3 DNA sequence: TGTGCCAGCAGCTTATCTCCCGCCGTTCATGAGCAGTTCTTC. Its translation: CASSLSPAVHEQFF.

V and J are TRBV20-1 and TRBJ1-1; maybe TRBD1 (5 bases). CDR3 length: 11 amino acids. V dropped 4 bases and J dropped 7 bases, with 10 bases sitting between them. Germline-derived CDR1 and CDR2 are DFQATT and SNEGSKA (reference sequence). The CDR3 loop is CSANGALEAFF. Written as DNA, the CDR3 is TGCAGTGCTAATGGGGCCCTTGAAGCTTTCTTT.

The rearrangement joins TRBV28 to TRBJ2-2; 8 nucleotides match TRBD2. CDR1 MDHEN and CDR2 SYDVKM come from the germline V gene. This CDR3 region has 14 residues. The V gene end was trimmed by 6 bases and the J gene end by 7 bases; junction bases not matched to a gene: 7. CDR3 in DNA: TGTGCCAGCAGCCCTCCGGGGGGGATCGGGGAGCTGTTTTTT. It translates to CASSPPGGIGELFF.